These 8 T cell receptor beta chains originate from one sample sequenced in a study of cytomegalovirus exposure and HLA in healthy donors. Profiled with immunoSEQ multiplex PCR; TCRdb holds only in-frame clones, not every one. The table shows around 90,000 clones, with roughly 84% occurring only once. Sample: PBMCs. These receptors were collected from a woman younger than 35 in good health and CMV-seropositive.

The sample holds a few counts of this clone. V and J are TRBV5-6 and TRBJ2-1; maybe TRBD1 (5 bases). V lost 4 bases and J lost 5, with 10 bases in between. The CDR3 covers 13 residues. CDR1 is SGHDT and CDR2 is YYEEEE in the germline V gene. CDR3 sequence reads: CASSLQAHNEQFF. The CDR3 coding sequence is TGTGCCAGCAGCCTACAGGCCCACAATGAGCAGTTCTTC.

The chain links TRBV28 to TRBJ1-2; weak D call: TRBD1 (5 bases). V lost 6 bases and J lost 4, with 15 bases in between. The CDR3 totals 14 residues. From germline, CDR1 is MDHEN and CDR2 SYDVKM. The CDR3 DNA sequence: TGTGCCAGCAGCCAGGGCGGGGCTCCCTATGGCTACACCTTC. Translation: CASSQGGAPYGYTF.

The chain uses TRBV19 and TRBJ1-5; tentative D call: TRBD1 (6 bases). Germline CDR1 reads LNHDA; CDR2 reads SQIVND (reference sequence). The germline V and J ends were trimmed by 5 bases and 7 bases, with 27 bases remaining between them. The CDR3 is made up of 18 amino acids. Written as DNA, the CDR3 is TGTGCCAGTAGTCCCTCTTGGACAGTAGGAATCATGAACCAGCCCCAGCATTTT. It specifies CASSPSWTVGIMNQPQHF.

This clone was seen only a few times. This chain joins TRBV29-1 and TRBJ2-7, with TRBD2 as a possible D gene (6 bases). Germline loops: CDR1 SQVTM, CDR2 ANQGSEA. The CDR3 has 14 amino acids. Deletions cut 5 bases from V and 3 bases from J, with 17 bases between. The CDR3 region is CSVQTGGLGYEQYF. In DNA form, the CDR3 reads TGCAGCGTTCAAACAGGAGGGTTGGGCTACGAGCAGTACTTC.

The chain has TRBV11-3 and TRBJ2-2; 11 bases agree with TRBD2. V was pared by 6 bases and J by 7 bases, with 13 bases of the junction left unmatched. Germline CDR1 is SGHNT and CDR2 is YENEEA. The CDR3 loop spans 17 amino acids. CDR3 sequence (DNA): TGTGCCAGCAGACTAGCGGGGGCCTTCCTCCCGGGCGGGGAGCTGTTTTTT. Encoded protein: CASRLAGAFLPGGELFF.

This chain joins TRBV11-2 and TRBJ1-2, with 8 bases fitting TRBD1. Germline CDR1 is SGHAT and CDR2 is FQNNGV. The J segment lost 2 bases and the V segment lost 5 bases, leaving 7 bases of the junction unmatched. The CDR3 is made up of 15 amino acids. The CDR3 DNA follows: TGTGCCAGCAGCCTCGGGACAGGATCAAACTATGGCTACACCTTC. It specifies CASSLGTGSNYGYTF.

This clone is deemed medium-sized. The chain links TRBV7-3 to TRBJ2-7, with TRBD2 as a possible D gene (6 bases). The CDR3 has 15 amino acids. Germline V gives CDR1 SGHTA, CDR2 FQGTGA. The V end was cut by 0 bases, the J end by 4 bases, with 13 bases between. The CDR3 DNA is TGTGCCAGCAGCTTAACTAGCGGCCCCTTGTACGAGCAGTACTTC. Its translation: CASSLTSGPLYEQYF.

This clone was detected only a few times. The J gene is TRBJ2-1, the V gene TRBV9; 11 bases map to TRBD1. The germline CDR1 and CDR2 sequences are SGDLS and YYNGEE. This CDR3 contains 16 residues. Germline trimming cut 4 bases from V and 8 bases from J; bases unmatched to any gene: 11. The DNA of the CDR3 is TGTGCCAGCAGCCTAGCCTCAGGGACAGGGGGGGATGAGCAGTTCTTC. Protein: CASSLASGTGGDEQFF.